This entry lists 27 T cell receptor beta chains sequenced from one sample in a study of cytomegalovirus exposure and HLA in healthy donors. The study ran its PCR with 60 Vbeta and 13 Jbeta primers. Clones were sequenced by immunoSEQ multiplex PCR, and TCRdb holds only the in-frame ones, with some missing. This sample yields roughly 95,000 clones, of which 82% are seen a single time; nearly 3.5% belongs to the top ten. The sequenced material came from PBMCs. These receptors were taken from a man younger than 40 in good health and CMV-seropositive.

V and J are TRBV9 and TRBJ2-7; tentatively, D is TRBD1 (5 bases). Germline V gives CDR1 SGDLS, CDR2 YYNGEE. This CDR3 comprises 15 residues. Deletions cut 4 bases from V and 5 bases from J, with 19 bases between. The CDR3 DNA follows: TGTGCCAGCAGCACCGGGCAGGGCGCCGCGAACGAGCAGTACTTC. Translated, it gives CASSTGQGAANEQYF.

The rearrangement links TRBV4-3 to TRBJ2-1; D might be TRBD2 (5 bases). The V and J ends lost 0 bases and 2 bases respectively, with 14 bases between them. This CDR3 region has 17 residues. Germline V gene sequence: CDR1 LGHNA, CDR2 YSLEER. In nucleotides, the CDR3 is TGCGCCAGCAGCCAAGACGGCGGAGGACCCCCCTACAATGAGCAGTTCTTC. This gives the protein CASSQDGGGPPYNEQFF.

This clone was observed a few times. The chain uses TRBV19 and TRBJ1-4; the D is unclear. The V end lost 6 bases, the J end lost 0 bases, and 14 bases lay between the germline ends. CDR3 length: 16 residues. CDR1 and CDR2 from the germline V gene are LNHDA and SQIVND (reference sequence). CDR3 bases: TGTGCCAGTAGCCACCTTCTCAGGACAACTAATGAAAAACTGTTTTTT. This translates into CASSHLLRTTNEKLFF. The full variable domain, in which reference TRBV19 and TRBJ1-4 provide the parts outside the CDR3, is DGGITQSPKYLFRKEGQNVTLSCEQNLNHDAMYWYRQDPGQGLRLIYYSQIVNDFQKGDIAEGYSVSREKKESFPLTVTSAQKNPTAFYLCASSHLLRTTNEKLFFGSGTQLSVL.

J is TRBJ2-2 and V is TRBV6-5, with 7 bases aligning to TRBD1. CDR1 and CDR2 (germline): MNHEY, SVGAGI. J lost 5 bases, V lost 6 bases, and 9 bases had no gene match. The CDR3 is made up of 15 amino acids. CDR3 coding DNA: TGTGCCAGCAGCCGCGCGACAGGGCCGACCGGGGAGCTGTTTTTT. Protein product: CASSRATGPTGELFF.

A note on this clone: Additional DNA sequences in this sample encode the identical CDR3. This chain links TRBV11-2 with TRBJ2-1; 7 nucleotides align to TRBD2. Germline CDR1 reads SGHAT; CDR2 reads FQNNGV. Trimming at V came to 5 bases and at J to 7 bases, leaving 5 bases not matched to a gene. This CDR3 is built from 13 residues. The CDR3 sequence: CASSRWEGNEQFF. Written as DNA, the CDR3 is TGTGCCAGCAGCCGGTGGGAGGGTAATGAGCAGTTCTTC.

The genes are TRBV5-4 and TRBJ2-5; no firm D call. The V end lost 2 bases, the J end lost 3 bases, and 8 bases lay between the germline ends. This CDR3 spans 13 amino acids. Germline lookup yields CDR1 SGHNT and CDR2 YYREEE (reference sequence). The CDR3 nucleotides read TGTGCCAGCAGCTTTCGACAAGAAGAGACCCAGTACTTC. Protein sequence: CASSFRQEETQYF.

V usage is TRBV10-3 and J usage is TRBJ1-4; D perhaps matches TRBD1 (6 bases). The V end lost 10 bases, the J end lost 7 bases, and 19 bases lay between the germline ends. Germline V gives CDR1 ENHRY, CDR2 SYGVKD. The CDR3 loop spans 14 amino acids. The CDR3 loop reads CATHIGGAGEKLFF. In DNA, the CDR3 is TGTGCCACGCATATCGGGGGGGCTGGTGAAAAACTGTTTTTT.

CDR3 in DNA: TGCGCCAGCAGCTTGGGGACTATCCAAGAGACCCAGTACTTC. Amino acids: CASSLGTIQETQYF. The V call is TRBV5-1, the J call TRBJ2-5, with D possibly matching TRBD2 (6 bases). V lost 0 bases and J 1 base, leaving 7 bases between the germline ends. The germline gives CDR1 SGHRS, CDR2 YFSETQ. CDR3 length: 14 residues.

This chain links TRBV5-1 with TRBJ2-7; 8 bases are shared with TRBD1. The CDR3 has 16 amino acids. Germline V gives CDR1 SGHRS, CDR2 YFSETQ. With 4 bases clipped from V and 7 bases from J, the junction kept 16 bases outside the gene matches. CDR3 sequence reads: CASSPGTGVRVGEQYF. The CDR3 DNA reads as TGCGCCAGCAGCCCGGGGACAGGCGTCCGAGTTGGGGAGCAGTACTTC.

The V call is TRBV9, the J call TRBJ1-1; no clear D gene. Trimming shortened V by 6 bases and J by 2 bases, and 14 bases separated the two germline ends. The CDR3 sequence is 14 residues long. Germline V gene sequence: CDR1 SGDLS, CDR2 YYNGEE. CDR3 sequence (DNA): TGTGCCAGCACCCCAAGTCAGGTTAACACTGAAGCTTTCTTT. It is translated as CASTPSQVNTEAFF.

V gene TRBV28 combines with J gene TRBJ2-2; D is ambiguous. The CDR3 contains 12 residues. Germline CDR1 MDHEN, CDR2 SYDVKM. Trimming took off 6 bases at V and 1 base at J, with 3 bases between the two ends. CDR3: CASRQNTGELFF. The CDR3 nucleotides are TGTGCCAGCAGACAGAACACCGGGGAGCTGTTTTTT.

The V call is TRBV12-5, the J call TRBJ2-5; D gene uncertain. From germline, CDR1 is LGHNT and CDR2 FRNRAP. Trimming removed 4 bases at V and 0 bases at J, with 12 bases between. The CDR3 consists of 15 residues. The CDR3 protein is CASGYLTGYQETQYF. Written as DNA, the CDR3 is TGTGCTAGTGGTTACCTTACCGGGTACCAAGAGACCCAGTACTTC.

The V call is TRBV2, the J call TRBJ2-5; TRBD2 might be the D (6 bases). V shed 7 bases and J shed 3 bases, with 15 bases lying between them. Germline CDR1 is SNHLY and CDR2 is FYNNEI. This CDR3 spans 14 amino acids. Written as DNA, the CDR3 is TGTGCCAGCAAGCCCCTAGCGAGAGAAGAGACCCAGTACTTC. This encodes CASKPLAREETQYF.

The rearrangement joins TRBV10-3 to TRBJ2-7, with D unclear. The ends were cut back, 6 bases at V and 0 bases at J, with 12 bases in the middle. CDR1 and CDR2 (germline): ENHRY, SYGVKD. This CDR3 has 14 residues. The CDR3 bases are TGTGCCATCAGCTCGCGCGGCGGCTCCTACGAGCAGTACTTC. Its translation: CAISSRGGSYEQYF.

The rearrangement joins TRBV13 to TRBJ2-7; no clear D gene. This CDR3 is built from 16 residues. Looked up from germline, CDR1 is PRHDT and CDR2 is FYEKMQ (reference sequence). Trimming took off 0 bases at V and 2 bases at J, with 14 bases between the two ends. CDR3 amino acids: CASSLGRVEKAYEQYF. The CDR3 bases are TGTGCCAGCAGCTTAGGCCGTGTGGAGAAAGCCTACGAGCAGTACTTC. The whole variable domain, filled in from reference TRBV13 and TRBJ2-7, reads AAGVIQSPRHLIKEKRETATLKCYPIPRHDTVYWYQQGPGQDPQFLISFYEKMQSDKGSIPDRFSAQQFSDYHSELNMSSLELGDSALYFCASSLGRVEKAYEQYFGPGTRLTVT.

The genes are TRBV6-6 and TRBJ1-5; maybe TRBD1 (5 bases). V dropped 6 bases and J dropped 0 bases, with 9 bases sitting between them. The V gene's germline CDR1 is MNHNY and CDR2 SVGAGI (reference sequence). The length of the CDR3 is 14 residues. The CDR3 DNA is TGTGCCAGCAGGGACAAGACTAGCAATCAGCCCCAGCATTTT. Translated, it gives CASRDKTSNQPQHF.

The CDR3 nucleotides read TGTGCCAGCAGTGAGAGGTCCCCGGCGGCTAATGAAAAACTGTTTTTT. This translates into CASSERSPAANEKLFF. The chain couples TRBV2 to TRBJ1-4; no clear D gene. CDR1 is SNHLY and CDR2 is FYNNEI in the germline V gene. The V and J ends lost 3 bases and 3 bases respectively, with 14 bases between them. The CDR3 consists of 16 residues.

The chain carries TRBV6-4 and TRBJ2-3; 8 bases fit TRBD2. The germline V gene encodes CDR1 MRHNA and CDR2 SNTAGT. Germline trimming cut 0 bases from V and 9 bases from J; bases unmatched to any gene: 2. The length of the CDR3 is 13 residues. CDR3 nucleotides: TGTGCCAGCAGTGACTCAATAGCGGGAACGCAGTATTTT. Amino acids: CASSDSIAGTQYF.

The chain combines TRBV18 with TRBJ1-1; D unresolved. Germline assignment: CDR1 KGHSH and CDR2 LQKENI. The CDR3 has 14 amino acids. V was trimmed by 3 bases and J by 3 bases, leaving 11 bases between them. CDR3 residues: CASSPGGGYTEAFF. The CDR3 nucleotides are TGTGCCAGCTCACCGGGAGGAGGGTACACTGAAGCTTTCTTT.

The chain uses TRBV25-1 and TRBJ2-5; maybe TRBD1 (6 bases). The DNA end lines up better with TRBJ2-7; the J call may be wrong. This CDR3 has 17 amino acids. Germline V gene sequence: CDR1 MGHDK, CDR2 SYGVNS. CDR3 loop: CASRLKVSRQVFYEQYF. In nucleotides, the CDR3 is TGTGCCAGCAGGCTCAAGGTTTCGCGACAGGTATTCTACGAGCAGTACTTC.

The J gene is TRBJ2-7, the V gene TRBV6-6, with TRBD1 matching over 7 bases. In germline, CDR1 is MNHNY, CDR2 SVGAGI (reference sequence). CDR3 length equals 15 residues. Trimming at V came to 0 bases and at J to 1 base, leaving 3 bases not matched to a gene. In DNA form, the CDR3 reads TGTGCCAGCAGTTACTCGGGCAGGGGGTCCTACGAGCAGTACTTC. It codes for CASSYSGRGSYEQYF.

This chain uses TRBV5-4 with TRBJ2-3; a possible D gene is TRBD2 (5 bases). The CDR3 extends over 13 amino acids. V was cut by 5 bases and J by 8 bases, with 15 bases left in between. Germline CDR1 SGHNT, CDR2 YYREEE (reference sequence). The CDR3: CASSQLREGTQYF. The CDR3 nucleotides are TGTGCCAGCAGTCAGCTGAGAGAGGGTACGCAGTATTTT.

The chain carries TRBV27 and TRBJ1-4; TRBD1 matches at 8 bases. Germline lookup yields CDR1 MNHEY and CDR2 SMNVEV (reference sequence). The V segment lost 0 bases and the J segment 12 bases; nucleotides outside the gene matches: 24. The CDR3 is made up of 20 amino acids. The CDR3 coding sequence is TGTGCCAGCAGTTTATCCCCCAAACCGGGACAGGCACCCGGGCGCCAGCAACTGTTTTTT. It encodes CASSLSPKPGQAPGRQQLFF. Full variable domain (rest looked up from reference TRBV27 and TRBJ1-4): EAQVTQNPRYLITVTGKKLTVTCSQNMNHEYMSWYRQDPGLGLRQIYYSMNVEVTDKGDVPEGYKVSRKEKRNFPLILESPSPNQTSLYFCASSLSPKPGQAPGRQQLFFGSGTQLSVL.

Of note for this clone: The junction differs from germline at one of its ends, possibly a read error. V and J are TRBV7-2 and TRBJ2-1; 10 bases are shared with TRBD2. Germline V CDR1 and CDR2: SGHTA, FQGNSA. There are 18 residues in the CDR3. In nucleotides, the CDR3 is TGTGCCAGCAGCCCCCAGGGAGCGGGAGGGAGCTCCTGCAATGAGCAGTTCTTC. Protein product: CASSPQGAGGSSCNEQFF.

This clone appeared once. The chain uses TRBV6-5 and TRBJ2-1, with 9 bases aligning to TRBD1. V dropped 0 bases and J dropped 7; count of bases not matched to a gene: 1. CDR3 length: 14 amino acids. Germline CDR1 reads MNHEY; CDR2 reads SVGAGI. As DNA, the CDR3 is TGTGCCAGCAGTTACTCCGGACAGGGGAATGAGCAGTTCTTC. This gives the protein CASSYSGQGNEQFF.

This clone was observed a handful of times. CDR3 bases: TGTGCCAGCAGTGGACAGGGGGCGGTTCAGCCCCAGCATTTT. It yields the protein CASSGQGAVQPQHF. The chain uses TRBV6-1 and TRBJ1-5; the match to TRBD1 covers 10 bases. This CDR3 spans 14 amino acids. V dropped 4 bases and J dropped 6; count of bases not matched to a gene: 3. The germline V gene encodes CDR1 MNHNS and CDR2 SASEGT.

This chain joins TRBV28 and TRBJ1-4; a possible D gene is TRBD1 (5 bases). From germline, CDR1 is MDHEN and CDR2 SYDVKM. Trimming pared 3 bases from V and 5 bases from J, leaving 13 bases between. The CDR3 is 15 residues long. CDR3 DNA: TGTGCCAGCAGTTTGTATCCGACAGAGAATGAAAAACTGTTTTTT. The encoded protein is CASSLYPTENEKLFF.